Below are 4 T cell receptor beta chains sequenced from a single sample in a study of Graves' ophthalmopathy and Graves' hyperthyroidism. The TCR beta CDR3 regions underwent amplification from RNA transcripts. Second-round multiplex PCR came after first-round RT-PCR with HTBI primers. TCRdb fed the multiplex PCR reads into MiXCR, producing one record per CDR3 protein. Here the sample spans more than 300,000 distinct CDR3 sequences, over 15% being singletons. Sequencing was carried out using peripheral blood. These receptors all stem from a woman younger than 30 with stable Graves' hyperthyroidism.

This clonotype was seen many times. The V call is TRBV29-1, the J call TRBJ1-2; no reliable D call. CDR3 size: 11 residues. Germline values: CDR1 SQVTM, CDR2 ANQGSEA. V lost 3 bases to trimming and J lost 8 bases, with 10 bases between them. CDR3 loop: CSVEGRQGYTF. DNA for the CDR3: TGCAGCGTTGAGGGCCGTCAAGGCTACACCTTC.

This clonotype was seen ten or more times. The genes are TRBV6-2 or TRBV6-3 and TRBJ1-2, with 7 nucleotides matching TRBD1. The CDR3 loop spans 12 amino acids. CDR1 is MNHEY, CDR2 SVGEGT, per germline. Trimming took 3 bases from V and 12 from J; bases not matched to a gene: 7. The CDR3 loop is CASSYGQERNTF. CDR3 in DNA: TGTGCCAGCAGTTATGGACAGGAAAGGAACACCTTC.

In this sample, this clonotype turned up many times. This CDR3 is CASSTSRGEPQETQYF. Written as DNA, the CDR3 is TGTGCCAGCAGTACATCCAGGGGCGAGCCCCAAGAGACCCAGTACTTC. The V gene is TRBV28, the J gene TRBJ2-5; possibly TRBD1 for D (6 bases). The CDR3 is 16 amino acids. V was trimmed by 5 bases and J by 1 base, leaving 17 bases between them. Per germline, CDR1 MDHEN and CDR2 SYDVKM. The whole variable domain, filled in from reference TRBV28 and TRBJ2-5, reads DVKVTQSSRYLVKRTGEKVFLECVQDMDHENMFWYRQDPGLGLRLIYFSYDVKMKEKGDIPEGYSVSREKKERFSLILESASTNQTSMYLCASSTSRGEPQETQYFGPGTRLLVL.

There are many counts of this clonotype. The chain has TRBV4-1 and TRBJ1-1, with 8 bases matching TRBD1. The CDR3 consists of 15 residues. Germline CDR1 and CDR2: MGHRA and YSYEKL. Trimming took 3 bases from V and 4 from J; bases not matched to a gene: 7. The CDR3 loop is CASSHGQGPRTEAFF. CDR3 nucleotides: TGCGCCAGCAGCCACGGACAGGGCCCCCGCACTGAAGCTTTCTTT.